This TCR beta chain was sequenced during a study of T cell clonotyping in hematopoietic cell transplantation. This sample's time point: recipient sample about 28 days before transplant, after cytoreduction. The CDR3 contains 15 residues. With 5 bases clipped from V and 2 bases from J, the junction kept 7 bases outside the gene matches. Germline V CDR1 and CDR2: MNHEY, SMNVEV (reference sequence). This table comes from immunoSEQ multiplex PCR, and its TCRdb copy is limited to in-frame clones, with some not included. This repertoire shows about 45,000 clones, around 83% found once; its top ten account for 5% to 6.5%.

V usage is TRBV27 and J usage is TRBJ2-7, with TRBD1 matching 9 bases. The TCR comes from a man aged 55-75 years with myelodysplastic syndrome. Some clones in this sample may be carry-over from other donors' samples. The specimen comprised peripheral blood mononuclear cells, sampled before stem cell transplant. The CDR3 DNA reads as TGTGCCAGCAGTCGCGACAGGGGGAACACCTACGAGCAGTACTTC. Translation gives CASSRDRGNTYEQYF.